These 25 T cell receptor beta chains were sequenced from one sample in a study of regulatory T cells in long-lasting Graves disease. CDR3 regions were amplified by Arm-PCR using iRepertoire HTBI primers to build TCR beta libraries. TCRdb reprocessed the multiplex PCR reads with MiXCR, giving one entry per CDR3 protein. The data show about 660,000 distinct CDR3 sequences, roughly 30% seen once. Time point described: persistent/refractory GD, antithyroid drugs over 5 years with positive TRAb. RNA extracted from PBMCs served as the sequencing template. The input for sequencing was peripheral blood mononuclear cells (PBMCs), taken when the disease was refractory, from a patient treated with antithyroid drugs. These receptors originate from a female donor with Graves disease.

Note on this clonotype: A much larger clone sits a single nucleotide away, making a read error possible. V usage is TRBV5-1 and J usage is TRBJ1-1; weak D call: TRBD1 (5 bases). The germline gives CDR1 SGHRS, CDR2 YFSETQ. The CDR3 length is 13 residues. Trimming shortened V by 7 bases and J by 7 bases, and 17 bases separated the two germline ends. This CDR3 is CASARGDGGEAFF. The CDR3 DNA is TGCGCCAGCGCCCGAGGGGATGGAGGTGAAGCTTTCTTT.

J is TRBJ1-2 and V is TRBV9; possibly TRBD1 for D (6 bases). V lost 0 bases and J lost 3, with 12 bases in between. Germline CDR1 SGDLS, CDR2 YYNGEE. The CDR3 sequence is 15 residues long. The CDR3 DNA reads as TGTGCCAGCAGCGTAGATGGGGGCCGGTACTATGGCTACACCTTC. It yields the protein CASSVDGGRYYGYTF.

The rearrangement joins TRBV15 to TRBJ1-4; no clear D gene. Germline V gene data show CDR1 as LNHNV and CDR2 as YYDKDF (reference sequence). Trimming left V 0 bases short and J 0 bases short, with 11 bases between. The CDR3 sequence is 17 residues long. The CDR3 DNA sequence: TGTGCCACCAGCAGAGATGGGCTAGCAGCAACTAATGAAAAACTGTTTTTT. It specifies CATSRDGLAATNEKLFF.

This clonotype has just one count. The chain couples TRBV27 to TRBJ2-2; possibly TRBD2 for D (5 bases). In germline, CDR1 is MNHEY, CDR2 SMNVEV (reference sequence). The CDR3 extends over 15 amino acids. Trimming cost V 2 bases and J 3 bases, with 10 bases left between them. The DNA of the CDR3 is TGTGCCAGCAGTTTAATCGGGAAGGACACCGGGGAGCTGTTTTTT. Amino acids: CASSLIGKDTGELFF.

This chain connects TRBV28 to TRBJ1-2, with 9 bases lining up with TRBD1. CDR3 length: 17 amino acids. Trimming cost V 6 bases and J 4 bases; bases outside gene matches: 15. CDR1 and CDR2 (germline): MDHEN, SYDVKM. The CDR3 DNA sequence: TGTGCCAGCAGCCCGCCCGGCGGACAGGGGAGGGCCTATGGCTACACCTTC. Amino acid sequence: CASSPPGGQGRAYGYTF.

This clonotype has just a few counts. CDR3 region: CASSGTSGRVRSTETQYF. The CDR3 DNA sequence: TGTGCCAGCAGCGGGACTAGCGGGAGGGTAAGGTCGACGGAGACCCAGTACTTC. The rearrangement joins TRBV7-9 to TRBJ2-5; TRBD2 aligns across 16 bases. Looked up from germline, CDR1 is SEHNR and CDR2 is FQNEAQ (reference sequence). The CDR3 contains 18 residues. Unmatched junction bases numbered 11, after V lost 5 bases and J lost 5 bases.

The rearrangement joins TRBV20-1 to TRBJ2-4, with D possibly being TRBD2 (5 bases). Gene TRBJ2-7 matches the end of the DNA better, so the J call may be wrong. This CDR3 spans 12 amino acids. Germline lookup yields CDR1 DFQATT and CDR2 SNEGSKA (reference sequence). The CDR3 region is CSAQRDLYEQYF. CDR3 nucleotide sequence: TGCAGTGCCCAGAGGGATCTCTACGAGCAGTACTTC.

J is TRBJ1-3 and V is TRBV11-2, with a weak D call TRBD1 (6 bases). The germline V and J ends were trimmed by 5 bases and 4 bases, with 15 bases remaining between them. Germline lookup yields CDR1 SGHAT and CDR2 FQNNGV. The CDR3 consists of 15 residues. CDR3 DNA sequence: TGTGCCAGCAGCACTCAGGGGAACGGCGGAAACACCATATATTTT. It encodes CASSTQGNGGNTIYF.

This clonotype came up a few times. The chain combines TRBV10-3 with TRBJ1-6; D remains unclear. CDR3 length: 15 amino acids. CDR1 and CDR2 (germline): ENHRY, SYGVKD. V dropped 2 bases and J dropped 7 bases, with 12 bases sitting between them. CDR3 coding DNA: TGTGCCATCAGTGAGCCAAACCACCCAAATTCACCCCTCCACTTT. This encodes CAISEPNHPNSPLHF.

The chain links TRBV29-1 to TRBJ1-1; D unresolved. Looked up from germline, CDR1 is SQVTM and CDR2 is ANQGSEA. This CDR3 contains 13 residues. Trimming stripped 2 bases from V and 0 bases from J, with 7 bases between. The chain's CDR3 is CSVEKQMNTEAFF. CDR3 DNA sequence: TGCAGCGTTGAAAAACAGATGAACACTGAAGCTTTCTTT.

This clonotype was recorded many times. This chain uses TRBV28 with TRBJ1-1; no definite D call. Germline assignment: CDR1 MDHEN and CDR2 SYDVKM. Trimming took 4 bases from V and 0 from J, leaving 9 bases between them. The CDR3 spans 14 residues. The CDR3 reads CASSWGSMNTEAFF. The DNA of the CDR3 is TGTGCCAGCAGTTGGGGATCCATGAACACTGAAGCTTTCTTT.

The chain is built from TRBV28 and TRBJ2-2; D may be TRBD1 (5 bases). The CDR3 contains 15 residues. CDR1 and CDR2 from the germline V gene are MDHEN and SYDVKM. Trimming took 4 bases from V and 2 from J, leaving 11 bases between them. CDR3 sequence (DNA): TGTGCCAGCAGTTCTGAACAGGACAACACCGGGGAGCTGTTTTTT. Translation gives CASSSEQDNTGELFF. Variable domain in full (rest from reference TRBV28 and TRBJ2-2): DVKVTQSSRYLVKRTGEKVFLECVQDMDHENMFWYRQDPGLGLRLIYFSYDVKMKEKGDIPEGYSVSREKKERFSLILESASTNQTSMYLCASSSEQDNTGELFFGEGSRLTVL.

This clonotype appeared a single time. A single base separates this from a much larger clone, so it may be a read error. V gene TRBV6-1 combines with J gene TRBJ2-5; tentative D call: TRBD1 (7 bases). Trimming cost V 3 bases and J 9 bases, with 20 bases left between them. CDR3 size: 15 residues. Germline loops: CDR1 MNHNS, CDR2 SASEGT. The CDR3 sequence is CASSDTNRGREAQYF. The CDR3 region has the DNA TGTGCCAGCAGTGATACTAACAGGGGAAGGGAGGCCCAGTACTTC.

This clonotype was counted only a few times. The genes are TRBV5-1 and TRBJ2-7; TRBD2 agrees at 11 bases. The ends lost 4 bases at V and 0 bases at J; junction bases unmatched: 3. The CDR3 contains 15 residues. Germline V gives CDR1 SGHRS, CDR2 YFSETQ. The CDR3 reads CASSAGLAASYEQYF. CDR3 bases: TGCGCCAGCAGCGCGGGACTAGCGGCCTCCTACGAGCAGTACTTC.

The DNA for the CDR3 is TGTGCCAGTAGTATACGGACGAGCGGCTACACCTTC. It is translated as CASSIRTSGYTF. The chain carries TRBV19 and TRBJ1-2; the D is unclear. The CDR3 spans 12 residues. Germline loops: CDR1 LNHDA, CDR2 SQIVND (reference sequence). The V and J ends lost 2 bases and 8 bases respectively, with 9 bases between them.

The chain carries TRBV28 and TRBJ2-3, with D perhaps matching TRBD2 (6 bases). V lost 10 bases and J 2 bases, leaving 19 bases between the germline ends. CDR1 MDHEN and CDR2 SYDVKM come from the germline V gene. This CDR3 has 15 amino acids. The CDR3 reads CATAATGLPTDTQYF. The CDR3 DNA reads TGTGCCACTGCGGCCACGGGACTCCCCACAGATACGCAGTATTTT.

This chain connects TRBV20-1 to TRBJ2-7; 10 nucleotides align to TRBD2. This CDR3 has 13 residues. The V gene's germline CDR1 is DFQATT and CDR2 SNEGSKA (reference sequence). V lost 8 bases and J lost 3; bases outside the gene matches: 7. CDR3 amino acids: CSTQREGLYEQYF. The CDR3 DNA follows: TGCAGTACCCAGCGGGAGGGCCTCTACGAGCAGTACTTC.

This clonotype was picked up one time. Since a much larger clone is just one base distant, this may be a read error. The V call is TRBV5-5, the J call TRBJ2-7; 9 nucleotides agree with TRBD1. Germline V gene lookup returns CDR1 SGHKS and CDR2 YYEKEE (reference sequence). The J segment lost 3 bases and the V segment lost 4 bases, leaving 5 bases of the junction unmatched. CDR3 length equals 14 residues. CDR3 sequence (DNA): TGTGCCAGCAGCGACCGGGACAGGGACTACGAGCAGTACTTC. This sequence encodes CASSDRDRDYEQYF. The full variable domain, rest sourced from reference TRBV5-5 and TRBJ2-7, is DAGVTQSPTHLIKTRGQQVTLRCSPISGHKSVSWYQQVLGQGPQFIFQYYEKEERGRGNFPDRFSARQFPNYSSELNVNALLLGDSALYLCASSDRDRDYEQYFGPGTRLTVT.

The chain combines TRBV5-1 with TRBJ2-7; the D gene is possibly TRBD2 (5 bases). Trimming took off 5 bases at V and 5 bases at J, with 23 bases between the two ends. Germline V gene data show CDR1 as SGHRS and CDR2 as YFSETQ. The CDR3 contains 16 residues. The CDR3 bases are TGCGCCAGCAGGGTCACCGTCCAACTCGGGAACGACGAGCAGTACTTC. This sequence encodes CASRVTVQLGNDEQYF.

This chain links TRBV6-2 or TRBV6-3 with TRBJ1-1, with D possibly being TRBD1 (6 bases). The V and J ends lost 5 bases and 3 bases respectively, with 16 bases between them. This CDR3 is built from 15 residues. Germline CDR1 reads MNHEY; CDR2 reads SVGEGT. The chain's CDR3 is CASSESWTADTEAFF. In DNA, the CDR3 is TGTGCCAGCAGTGAATCCTGGACAGCTGACACTGAAGCTTTCTTT.

V usage is TRBV20-1 and J usage is TRBJ1-2, with 9 nucleotides matching TRBD1. This CDR3 region has 13 residues. V lost 8 bases to trimming and J lost 4 bases; unmatched junction nucleotides: 8. Per the germline V gene, CDR1 is DFQATT and CDR2 is SNEGSKA (reference sequence). The CDR3 DNA is TGCAGTTCGATCCGGGACAGGGCCTATGGCTACACCTTC. Its protein is CSSIRDRAYGYTF.

This clonotype was seen repeatedly, ten times or more. The chain employs TRBV11-2 and TRBJ1-1, with TRBD1 matching 8 bases. The junction had 12 bases not matched to a gene; V was cut back by 3 bases and J by 6 bases. CDR3 size: 16 residues. The germline CDR1 and CDR2 sequences are SGHAT and FQNNGV. The CDR3 reads CASSLGDRKFRPEAFF. CDR3 nucleotide sequence: TGTGCCAGCAGCTTGGGGGACAGGAAATTCAGACCTGAAGCTTTCTTT. The full variable domain, in which reference TRBV11-2 and TRBJ1-1 provide the parts outside the CDR3, is EAGVAQSPRYKIIEKRQSVAFWCNPISGHATLYWYQQILGQGPKLLIQFQNNGVVDDSQLPKDRFSAERLKGVDSTLKIQPAKLEDSAVYLCASSLGDRKFRPEAFFGQGTRLTVV.

This clonotype was picked up a small number of times. The chain uses TRBV19 and TRBJ1-5, with 7 bases that match TRBD1. This CDR3 has 15 residues. V was pared by 3 bases and J by 3 bases, with 5 bases of the junction left unmatched. Germline-derived CDR1 and CDR2 are LNHDA and SQIVND (reference sequence). The CDR3 bases are TGTGCCAGTAGTATCCGGGGACAGTCCAATCAGCCCCAGCATTTT. This sequence encodes CASSIRGQSNQPQHF.

This rearrangement joins TRBV3-1 to TRBJ1-6; no reliable D call. Between the trimmed V and J ends, which lost 3 bases and 5 bases, there was a span of 8 bases. CDR1 and CDR2 from the germline V gene are LGHDT and YNNKEL (reference sequence). The CDR3 runs to 14 residues. The CDR3 here is CASSHELNNSPLHF. DNA of the CDR3: TGTGCCAGCAGCCATGAACTCAATAATTCACCCCTCCACTTT.

This clonotype has only one observation. This chain uses TRBV15 with TRBJ1-1; the D gene is possibly TRBD1 (5 bases). Germline lookup yields CDR1 LNHNV and CDR2 YYDKDF (reference sequence). V lost 5 bases and J 1 base, leaving 11 bases between the germline ends. The CDR3 is 14 amino acids. CDR3 residues: CATSPVGGNTEAFF. The CDR3 DNA reads TGTGCCACCAGCCCAGTCGGGGGGAACACTGAAGCTTTCTTT.